The 32 T cell receptor beta chains below all came from one sample that was sequenced in a study of T cell responses to AZD1222 COVID-19 vaccine. Some clones are missing from TCRdb's copy, which holds only in-frame ones; the method was immunoSEQ multiplex PCR. The table includes some 140,000 clones, approximately 90% detected once. The sequences come from peripheral blood, collected on day 0 of AZD1222 vaccination. These receptor sequences come from an adult in good health.

This clone was observed a single time. The V gene is TRBV25-1, the J gene TRBJ2-5; D is undetermined. CDR3 length equals 14 residues. Trimming left V 4 bases short and J 4 bases short, with 13 bases between. Looked up from germline, CDR1 is MGHDK and CDR2 is SYGVNS. CDR3 residues: CASSGSRNRETQYF. The CDR3 DNA reads TGTGCCAGCAGTGGGTCTAGAAATAGAGAGACCCAGTACTTC. Combining the CDR3 with reference TRBV25-1 and TRBJ2-5 gives the whole variable domain EADIYQTPRYLVIGTGKKITLECSQTMGHDKMYWYQQDPGMELHLIHYSYGVNSTEKGDLSSESTVSRIRTEHFPLTLESARPSHTSQYLCASSGSRNRETQYFGPGTRLLVL.

The chain uses TRBV15 and TRBJ1-1, with D perhaps matching TRBD1 (6 bases). Germline V gene data show CDR1 as LNHNV and CDR2 as YYDKDF (reference sequence). Trimming shortened V by 3 bases and J by 3 bases, and 11 bases separated the two germline ends. The CDR3 is 14 residues long. CDR3 sequence: CATSRSGVDTEAFF. The DNA of the CDR3 is TGTGCCACCAGCAGGTCAGGGGTAGACACTGAAGCTTTCTTT.

This chain joins TRBV28 and TRBJ1-2, with D possibly matching TRBD1 (5 bases). Germline V gene sequence: CDR1 MDHEN, CDR2 SYDVKM. CDR3 length equals 15 residues. V gave up 4 bases and J gave up 0 bases, with 12 bases separating them. The CDR3: CASSSAGSTNYGYTF. For the CDR3, the DNA is TGTGCCAGCAGTTCGGCAGGGTCAACTAACTATGGCTACACCTTC.

The chain recombines TRBV19 with TRBJ1-2; 7 bases fit TRBD1. V dropped 7 bases and J dropped 6; count of bases not matched to a gene: 8. There are 13 residues in the CDR3. CDR1 is LNHDA, CDR2 SQIVND, per germline (reference sequence). CDR3 in DNA: TGTGCCAGTAACACGGACAGGCTCGATGGCTACACCTTC. It specifies CASNTDRLDGYTF.

The chain links TRBV28 to TRBJ1-3; no definite D call. V was shortened by 6 bases and J by 5 bases, with 11 bases between the two germline ends. This CDR3 is 13 amino acids long. Germline lookup yields CDR1 MDHEN and CDR2 SYDVKM. CDR3 coding DNA: TGTGCCAGCAGGACGGACGGGCGAAACACCATATATTTT. It specifies CASRTDGRNTIYF.

This clone occurred once. This chain links TRBV10-3 with TRBJ2-2; 10 bases agree with TRBD1. Per germline, CDR1 ENHRY and CDR2 SYGVKD. After removal of 6 bases from V and 0 bases from J, the junction contained 13 bases not matched to a gene. CDR3 length: 19 residues. CDR3: CAIRMAPRDRGSNTGELFF. The CDR3 region has the DNA TGTGCCATCAGGATGGCGCCCCGGGACAGGGGATCGAACACCGGGGAGCTGTTTTTT.

The J gene is TRBJ2-7, the V gene TRBV28; 8 nucleotides agree with TRBD2. This CDR3 is 16 amino acids long. Trimming cost V 0 bases and J 2 bases; bases outside gene matches: 6. The germline V gene has CDR1 MDHEN and CDR2 SYDVKM. This chain's CDR3 is CASSLWSASGPYEQYF. Written as DNA, the CDR3 is TGTGCCAGCAGTTTATGGTCGGCTAGCGGGCCCTACGAGCAGTACTTC.

This clone was counted a single time. The chain carries TRBV7-9 and TRBJ2-7, with a weak D call TRBD2 (6 bases). Germline values: CDR1 SEHNR, CDR2 FQNEAQ (reference sequence). The V end lost 8 bases, the J end lost 1 base, and 15 bases lay between the germline ends. CDR3 length equals 14 residues. The CDR3 coding sequence is TGTGCCAGCCTCCGGGGCGGGGAGTCCTACGAGCAGTACTTC. As protein: CASLRGGESYEQYF.

The chain recombines TRBV6-5 with TRBJ1-5; D ambiguous. Germline lookup yields CDR1 MNHEY and CDR2 SVGAGI. V lost 8 bases, J lost 6 bases, and 11 bases lay in between. The CDR3 covers 12 residues. The CDR3 here is CASQEGSQPQHF. The CDR3 nucleotides read TGTGCCAGCCAGGAGGGAAGTCAGCCCCAGCATTTT.

This clone was observed once. The chain recombines TRBV6-5 with TRBJ1-2; D remains unclear. V was clipped by 5 bases and J by 4 bases, with 14 bases between them. Germline V gene sequence: CDR1 MNHEY, CDR2 SVGAGI. CDR3 length equals 14 residues. CDR3 in amino acids: CASSPQAGLYGYTF. In DNA, the CDR3 is TGTGCCAGCAGTCCCCAGGCAGGCCTCTATGGCTACACCTTC.

The rearrangement uses TRBV2 and TRBJ1-1; D not certain. The V gene lost 6 bases and the J gene lost 1 base, with 9 bases spanning the gap. Per the germline V gene, CDR1 is SNHLY and CDR2 is FYNNEI. The CDR3 runs 13 residues. CDR3 amino acids: CASRKTANTEAFF. The CDR3 bases are TGTGCCAGCAGGAAAACAGCGAACACTGAAGCTTTCTTT.

This clone came up once. V and J are TRBV5-1 and TRBJ1-1, with D possibly TRBD1 on 5 matching bases. Trimming removed 0 bases at V and 6 bases at J, with 9 bases between. The CDR3 extends over 13 amino acids. Germline values: CDR1 SGHRS, CDR2 YFSETQ. CDR3: CASSLGRAAEAFF. DNA of the CDR3: TGCGCCAGCAGCTTGGGCAGGGCTGCTGAAGCTTTCTTT.

This CDR3 reads CASTLDTPSGPQHF. The CDR3 DNA follows: TGTGCCAGCACCCTCGACACTCCATCTGGTCCCCAGCATTTT. The rearrangement uses TRBV6-5 and TRBJ1-5; D ambiguous. The CDR3 covers 14 residues. Germline CDR1 reads MNHEY; CDR2 reads SVGAGI. V was cut by 7 bases and J by 10 bases, with 20 bases left in between.

V is TRBV15 and J is TRBJ2-7, with unresolved D. The CDR3 is made up of 14 amino acids. V was cut by 5 bases and J by 2 bases, with 13 bases left in between. Germline CDR1 reads LNHNV; CDR2 reads YYDKDF (reference sequence). This CDR3 is CATSQSVGTYEQYF. DNA for the CDR3: TGTGCCACCAGCCAGAGTGTGGGCACCTACGAGCAGTACTTC.

The chain is built from TRBV5-1 and TRBJ2-2; D gene ambiguous. Trimming took 4 bases from V and 6 from J, leaving 10 bases between them. CDR1 and CDR2 (germline): SGHRS, YFSETQ. CDR3 length: 13 amino acids. CDR3 nucleotides: TGCGCCAGCAGCCAACAGAGTCCCGGGGAGCTGTTTTTT. Protein product: CASSQQSPGELFF.

This clone was observed a handful of times. The gene calls are TRBV29-1 and TRBJ1-2, with D maybe TRBD1 (6 bases). Trimming took off 4 bases at V and 4 bases at J, with 16 bases between the two ends. From germline, CDR1 is SQVTM and CDR2 ANQGSEA. CDR3 length equals 14 residues. The CDR3 nucleotides read TGCAGCGTTGCTGGGGGGCCCGGTAGCTATGGCTACACCTTC. Amino acid sequence: CSVAGGPGSYGYTF. The entire variable domain, with the rest obtained from reference TRBV29-1 and TRBJ1-2, is as follows: SAVISQKPSRDICQRGTSLTIQCQVDSQVTMMFWYRQQPGQSLTLIATANQGSEATYESGFVIDKFPISRPNLTFSTLTVSNMSPEDSSIYLCSVAGGPGSYGYTFGSGTRLTVV.

V usage is TRBV19 and J usage is TRBJ2-7; D might be TRBD1 (6 bases). V lost 4 bases to trimming and J lost 4 bases, with 17 bases between them. The CDR3 is 15 amino acids. Germline-derived CDR1 and CDR2 are LNHDA and SQIVND (reference sequence). CDR3 DNA: TGTGCCAGTAGTAGGCTAAAGGGGACATTTTACGAGCAGTACTTC. Its translation: CASSRLKGTFYEQYF.

V and J are TRBV27 and TRBJ1-1; TRBD1 aligns across 10 bases. V dropped 5 bases and J dropped 6; count of bases not matched to a gene: 6. The CDR3 contains 14 residues. Per germline, CDR1 MNHEY and CDR2 SMNVEV (reference sequence). The CDR3 loop reads CASSPRQGAAEAFF. CDR3 DNA sequence: TGTGCCAGCAGTCCCCGACAGGGGGCTGCTGAAGCTTTCTTT.

This chain links TRBV7-2 with TRBJ1-2, with a tentative D call TRBD1 (5 bases). V gave up 0 bases and J gave up 8 bases, with 13 bases separating them. Germline assignment: CDR1 SGHTA and CDR2 FQGNSA. The CDR3 length is 14 residues. CDR3 loop: CASSLAQGTWGYTF. Written as DNA, the CDR3 is TGTGCCAGCAGCTTAGCCCAGGGAACTTGGGGCTACACCTTC. The variable domain in full, with the rest retrieved from reference TRBV7-2 and TRBJ1-2, is GAGVSQSPSNKVTEKGKDVELRCDPISGHTALYWYRQSLGQGLEFLIYFQGNSAPDKSGLPSDRFSAERTGGSVSTLTIQRTQQEDSAVYLCASSLAQGTWGYTFGSGTRLTVV.

The J gene is TRBJ1-5, the V gene TRBV19, with D uncertain. Trimming pared 7 bases from V and 0 bases from J, leaving 10 bases between. Germline V gives CDR1 LNHDA, CDR2 SQIVND (reference sequence). This CDR3 is built from 14 residues. CDR3 sequence: CASNGRYSNQPQHF. The CDR3 coding sequence is TGTGCCAGTAATGGACGGTATAGCAATCAGCCCCAGCATTTT.

This clone was counted between two and nine times. The chain couples TRBV5-5 to TRBJ1-2, with no clear D. Germline CDR1 SGHKS, CDR2 YYEKEE (reference sequence). The CDR3 length is 13 residues. Trimming left V 4 bases short and J 1 base short, with 8 bases between. CDR3 sequence: CASSPDLNYGYTF. In DNA, the CDR3 is TGTGCCAGCAGCCCCGATCTTAACTATGGCTACACCTTC.

The rearrangement uses TRBV6-5 and TRBJ1-2; D unclear. The CDR3 covers 13 residues. The V and J ends lost 6 bases and 4 bases respectively, with 12 bases between them. The V gene's germline CDR1 is MNHEY and CDR2 SVGAGI. The CDR3 DNA reads as TGTGCCAGCAGAGCAACCGGACCCTATGGCTACACCTTC. Its protein product is CASRATGPYGYTF.

This clone was found once. The J gene is TRBJ2-3, the V gene TRBV3-1 (or the pseudogene TRBV3-2); D gene ambiguous. Trimming left V 6 bases short and J 3 bases short, with 22 bases between. CDR1 is LGHDT, CDR2 YNNKEL, per germline (reference sequence). This CDR3 contains 17 residues. CDR3: CASSPGRTTWVTDTQYF. CDR3 DNA: TGTGCCAGCAGTCCCGGACGGACGACCTGGGTAACAGATACGCAGTATTTT.

The chain recombines TRBV28 with TRBJ2-7; 13 bases agree with TRBD2. CDR1 and CDR2 from the germline V gene are MDHEN and SYDVKM. The V and J ends lost 4 bases and 6 bases, in that order; junction bases with no gene match: 9. This CDR3 has 16 residues. The CDR3 sequence is CASSSSGTSGIREQYF. As DNA, the CDR3 is TGTGCCAGCAGTTCCTCGGGGACTAGCGGGATCCGCGAGCAGTACTTC.

The chain couples TRBV7-9 to TRBJ1-2; D gene uncertain. The CDR3 totals 16 residues. V was pared by 1 base and J by 0 bases, with 12 bases between. Germline CDR1 and CDR2: SEHNR and FQNEAQ (reference sequence). The CDR3 is CASSLDSGPSNYGYTF. The CDR3 nucleotides are TGTGCCAGCAGCTTAGATTCAGGCCCGTCTAACTATGGCTACACCTTC.

The genes are TRBV4-2 and TRBJ1-2, with 7 nucleotides matching TRBD1. This CDR3 region has 17 residues. CDR1 and CDR2 (germline): LGHNA, YNFKEQ. After removal of 1 base from V and 7 bases from J, the junction contained 15 bases not matched to a gene. CDR3 sequence (DNA): TGTGCCAGCAGCCAAGGGGCCGGGTCAGGGGGGGATTTTGGCTACACCTTC. It yields the protein CASSQGAGSGGDFGYTF.

This chain links TRBV4-3 with TRBJ2-7, with 12 positions matching TRBD1. V dropped 3 bases and J dropped 5; count of bases not matched to a gene: 8. Germline values: CDR1 LGHNA, CDR2 YSLEER. The CDR3 runs to 16 residues. The CDR3 region is CASSQERGTGGHEQYF. In nucleotides, the CDR3 is TGCGCCAGCAGCCAGGAACGGGGGACAGGGGGCCACGAGCAGTACTTC.

This chain uses TRBV29-1 with TRBJ2-7; a weak D match, TRBD1 (6 bases). Germline loops: CDR1 SQVTM, CDR2 ANQGSEA. Trimming removed 3 bases at V and 4 bases at J, with 19 bases between. This CDR3 contains 15 residues. Here the CDR3 reads CSVDLSGAGSYEQYF. CDR3 nucleotide sequence: TGCAGCGTTGATCTGTCAGGGGCCGGGTCTTACGAGCAGTACTTC.

The chain links TRBV27 to TRBJ2-7; 7 nucleotides align to TRBD2. The CDR3 length is 18 residues. CDR1 is MNHEY, CDR2 SMNVEV, per germline (reference sequence). The J segment lost 0 bases and the V segment lost 4 bases, leaving 15 bases of the junction unmatched. CDR3 residues: CASSSTSLSGSGSYEQYF. DNA of the CDR3: TGTGCCAGCAGTTCCACCTCCCTTAGCGGGTCGGGCTCCTACGAGCAGTACTTC.

This rearrangement joins TRBV6-2 or TRBV6-3 to TRBJ1-1, with D uncertain. The CDR3 sequence is 14 residues long. Looked up from germline, CDR1 is MNHEY and CDR2 is SVGEGT. V lost 2 bases and J lost 3, with 10 bases in between. CDR3 sequence: CASSYGQPYTEAFF. The CDR3 region has the DNA TGTGCCAGCAGTTACGGTCAGCCGTACACTGAAGCTTTCTTT.

The J gene is TRBJ1-2, the V gene TRBV5-1; D call uncertain. V shed 5 bases and J shed 2 bases, with 16 bases lying between them. The CDR3 extends over 15 amino acids. Germline V gives CDR1 SGHRS, CDR2 YFSETQ. CDR3 sequence reads: CASSPSGSPNYGYTF. CDR3 nucleotide sequence: TGCGCCAGCAGTCCATCCGGTTCACCCAACTATGGCTACACCTTC.

J is TRBJ2-1 and V is TRBV18; D gene unclear. CDR1 and CDR2 from the germline V gene are KGHSH and LQKENI. The germline V and J ends were trimmed by 3 bases and 10 bases, with 10 bases remaining between them. The CDR3 length is 12 residues. CDR3 in amino acids: CASSPAQMEQFF. CDR3 bases: TGTGCCAGCTCACCGGCGCAGATGGAGCAGTTCTTC.